This is a list of T cell receptor beta chains from one sample in a study of OX40 agonist ivuxolimab in advanced cancers. The table came from immunoSEQ multiplex PCR; TCRdb's copy has only in-frame clones and leaves some out. The repertoire holds fewer than 120,000 clones, with more than 70% as singletons. The sequencing used CD4+ or CD8+ T cells sorted from blood, collected in a trial of the OX40 agonist ivuxolimab. The receptors were gathered from an adult with an advanced solid tumor such as melanoma, head and neck, liver or kidney cancer. The CDR3 runs from the conserved cysteine through the conserved F or W. Size values are once, few and many counts, or a class for expanded clones, and some rows have none.

TRBV7-2	NA	TRBJ1-2	CASSRTGEGYTF
TRBV28	NA	TRBJ2-7	CASSLGRVMNEQYF
TRBV18	NA	TRBJ2-7	CASSPPAGAYEQYF
TRBV11-3	NA	TRBJ2-1	CASSDRARQFF
TRBV11-1	NA	TRBJ2-3	CASSFGGDTDTQYF
TRBV5-1	NA	TRBJ2-5	CASSLEEGETQYF
TRBV6-6	once	TRBJ1-1	CASSLAGINTEAFF
TRBV7-6	few	TRBJ2-2	CASSLATSGSPGELFF
TRBV28	NA	TRBJ2-5	CASSFRLQSQETQYF
TRBV2	NA	TRBJ2-7	CASSDRGNYEQYF
TRBV19	NA	TRBJ2-6	CASTWAGLGANVLTF
TRBV6-5	once	TRBJ1-1	CASSGVNTEAFF
TRBV4-2	NA	TRBJ2-7	CASSQGAGQGKSYEQYF
TRBV4-1	NA	TRBJ1-3	CASSQDSGGNTIYF
TRBV6-1	once	TRBJ2-1	CASSVGAISYNEQFF
TRBV11-2	NA	TRBJ2-7	CASSLEVGTYEQYF
TRBV5-1	NA	TRBJ1-2	CASSLDTSYGYTF
TRBV18	few	TRBJ2-5	CASSAGVQETQYF
TRBV5-1	NA	TRBJ1-1	CASSLDGTGNTEAFF
TRBV4-2	NA	TRBJ2-1	CASSQPTGDEQFF
TRBV19	NA	TRBJ1-1	CATYQPGGMTEAFF
TRBV15	NA	TRBJ2-5	CATRASETQYF
TRBV7-9	NA	TRBJ2-7	CASSLTGYEQYF
TRBV10-3	NA	TRBJ2-5	CAISGTGGLGETQYF
TRBV7-9	NA	TRBJ1-6	CASSLTGNNSPLHF
TRBV28	NA	TRBJ2-1	CASSLTLGPYNEQFF
TRBV9	NA	TRBJ1-2	CASSVDMSYGYTF
TRBV10-3	NA	TRBJ1-2	CAISAPNYGYTF
TRBV6-5	NA	TRBJ1-3	CASSPPGQRINTIYF
TRBV7-3	NA	TRBJ2-5	CASSLHGTSQETQYF
TRBV7-3	NA	TRBJ1-1	CASSFQGSTEAFF
TRBV11-3	NA	TRBJ2-2	CASSLAFGHTGELFF
TRBV10-2	NA	TRBJ2-1	CASSHGLVSNEQFF
TRBV5-1	NA	TRBJ1-6	CASSRPWTGENSPLHF
TRBV4-2	few	TRBJ2-7	CASSQAGDFGEQYF
TRBV7-2	NA	TRBJ1-1	CASSLTWNTEAFF
TRBV15	NA	TRBJ1-4	CATSRDEKLFF
TRBV9	NA	TRBJ1-4	CASSVGGTGIEKLFF
TRBV30	NA	TRBJ2-6	CASKGGGAGANVLTF
TRBV6-1	few	TRBJ2-7	CASSEASYEQYF
TRBV4-3	NA	TRBJ1-5	CASSQEGYSNQPQHF